Listed below are T cell receptor beta chains from one sample, sequenced in a study of T cells in Graves' hyperthyroidism and ophthalmopathy. Using its own MiXCR run on the multiplex PCR reads, TCRdb lists one record per CDR3 protein. This table holds a few hundred thousand distinct CDR3 sequences, 15% to 18% found once. The sample taken for sequencing was blood. Receptors originate from a woman between 25 and 40 years old with Graves' hyperthyroidism. Both conserved end residues are part of each CDR3. The D gene is left open where the match is weak. Only some rows state a clone size, as once, few, many or a class for expanded clones.

j_call	v_call	d_call	clone_size	cdr3_nt	cdr3_aa
TRBJ1-4	TRBV5-5	TRBD1	NA	TGTGCCAGCAGCTTGGGGGACAGGCGCCAGCAGAAACTGTTTTTT	CASSLGDRRQQKLFF
TRBJ1-6	TRBV7-9	NA	many	TGTGCCAGCAGCTTAGGGGGGAATAATTCACCCCTCCACTTT	CASSLGGNNSPLHF
TRBJ2-7	TRBV20-1	NA	NA	TGCAGTGCTAGGGGGTCGGATAGGGAAGGAGTCTACGAGCAGTACTTC	CSARGSDREGVYEQYF
TRBJ1-1	TRBV7-2	NA	NA	TGTGCCAGCAGCTTAGCCGGGGTAAGGAGCACTGAAGCTTTCTTT	CASSLAGVRSTEAFF
TRBJ2-7	TRBV30	NA	many	TGTGCCTGGAGTGTACGCAACAGATACTCCTACGAGCAGTACTTC	CAWSVRNRYSYEQYF
TRBJ1-4	TRBV7-9	NA	few	TGTGCCAGCGGAACCGACACAACCGGTGAAAAACTGTTTTTT	CASGTDTTGEKLFF
TRBJ2-3	TRBV6-1	NA	many	TGTGCCAGCAGGACCACCGGAGATACGCAGTATTTT	CASRTTGDTQYF
TRBJ2-7	TRBV27	NA	NA	TGTGCCAGCAGCCCTATAAACTCCTACGAGCAGTACTTC	CASSPINSYEQYF
TRBJ2-1	TRBV12-5	NA	many	TGTGCTAGTGCCCCCTTCCTCTACAATGAGCAGTTCTTC	CASAPFLYNEQFF
TRBJ1-2	TRBV12-3/TRBV12-4	NA	few	TGTGCCAGCAGTGCAACCCGGGCCCATGGCTACACCTTC	CASSATRAHGYTF
TRBJ2-7	TRBV28	TRBD1	many	TGTGCCAGCATCACCAACCCCTTCGACAGGGGGCGCTTCCACGAGCAGTACTTC	CASITNPFDRGRFHEQYF
TRBJ2-3	TRBV6-2/TRBV6-3	TRBD2	few	TGCACCCCAGGGACTAGCGGGAGGGCCGGGGACACAGATACGCAGTATTTT	CTPGTSGRAGDTDTQYF
TRBJ1-3	TRBV20-1	NA	few	TGCAGTGCTAGAGTACCGGGGGCGGGAAACACCATATATTTT	CSARVPGAGNTIYF
TRBJ2-7	TRBV27	NA	many	TGTGCCAGCAGTTTAGGGGACACCTCCTACGAGCAGTACTTC	CASSLGDTSYEQYF
TRBJ1-1	TRBV15	NA	many	TGTGCCACCAGCAGGGGAAAGAACACTGAAGCTTTCTTT	CATSRGKNTEAFF
TRBJ2-1	TRBV7-9	TRBD2	many	TGTGCCAGCAGCTTACTGTCTAGCGGGAGTGTGCAGTTCTTC	CASSLLSSGSVQFF
TRBJ2-1	TRBV5-1	TRBD2	few	TGCGCCAGCCGCGGGAGGTTCTATGAGCAGTTCTTC	CASRGRFYEQFF
TRBJ2-7	TRBV20-1	TRBD2	many	TGCAGTGCCCTTCGCGTGGGGCTAGCGGGAGCGCGGGCCTACGAGCAGTACTTC	CSALRVGLAGARAYEQYF
TRBJ2-2	TRBV11-2	TRBD2	many	TGTGCCAGCAGCCAGCCGACTAGCGGGAGGAGGGTCCCCGGGGAGCTGTTTTTT	CASSQPTSGRRVPGELFF
TRBJ2-5	TRBV20-1	TRBD2	NA	TGCAGTGCTAATGGACTAGCGGGACGGGAGACCCAGTACTTC	CSANGLAGRETQYF
TRBJ1-5	TRBV9	TRBD1	NA	TGTGCCAGCAGCGCCGTTCTTGGAGTGACAGGGAAGGGAAACCAGCCCCAGCATTTT	CASSAVLGVTGKGNQPQHF
TRBJ1-1	TRBV11-1	TRBD1	many	TGTGCCAGCAGCTTGGCCCCAGGGGGGAACACTGAAGCTTTCTTT	CASSLAPGGNTEAFF
TRBJ2-3	TRBV20-1	TRBD2	many	TGCAGTGTTTATAGCGGGAGGGCCCGAGATACGCAGTATTTT	CSVYSGRARDTQYF
TRBJ1-3	TRBV28	NA	many	TGTGCCAGCACCCAAGGAGCGACTTCTGGAAACACCATATATTTT	CASTQGATSGNTIYF
TRBJ1-2	TRBV4-1	NA	NA	TGCGCCAGCAGCCAGCCCCCCCGAGGACGGAACTATGGCTACACCTTC	CASSQPPRGRNYGYTF
TRBJ1-1	TRBV3-1	TRBD1	many	TGTGCCAGCAGCTGGACAGGGGATGAGGCTTTCTTT	CASSWTGDEAFF
TRBJ1-1	TRBV7-9	NA	few	TGTGCCAGCAGCTTAATCCGGGCCATTCTGAACACTGAAGCTTTCTTT	CASSLIRAILNTEAFF
TRBJ1-5	TRBV7-6	NA	few	TGTGCCAGCAGCTTACTACAGGGCACCGGACAGCCCCAGCATTTT	CASSLLQGTGQPQHF
TRBJ1-5	TRBV19	NA	NA	TGTGCCAGTAGTGGAAGACAGGAGGGGTATCAGCCCCAGCATTTT	CASSGRQEGYQPQHF
TRBJ2-1	TRBV7-9	NA	NA	TGTGCCAGCAGCGCACAAGATGAGCAGTTCTTC	CASSAQDEQFF
TRBJ2-1	TRBV11-2	NA	many	TGTGCCAGCAGCTTACTAAGCGGACCCCTTTATGAGCAGTTCTTC	CASSLLSGPLYEQFF
TRBJ1-1	TRBV3-1	NA	few	TGTGCCAGCAGCCAAGAAGGGCCGGTGGGGAAAGCTTTCTTT	CASSQEGPVGKAFF
TRBJ2-2	TRBV27	TRBD2	NA	TGTGCCAGCAGTCTGACTGGCGGGAGTGCCGGGGAGCTGTTTTTT	CASSLTGGSAGELFF
TRBJ2-2	TRBV6-4	TRBD2	NA	TGTGCCAGCAGCGGCCGAAGGACTAGCGGAAACACCGGGGAGCTGTTTTTT	CASSGRRTSGNTGELFF
TRBJ2-6	TRBV19	TRBD1	NA	TGTGCCAGTAGTATAGGGACAGGGAAAGCTGGGGCCAACGTCCTGACTTTC	CASSIGTGKAGANVLTF
TRBJ2-3	TRBV11-2	NA	many	TGTGCCAGCAGCTGGGGGCTAGCGGCAGATACGCAGTATTTT	CASSWGLAADTQYF